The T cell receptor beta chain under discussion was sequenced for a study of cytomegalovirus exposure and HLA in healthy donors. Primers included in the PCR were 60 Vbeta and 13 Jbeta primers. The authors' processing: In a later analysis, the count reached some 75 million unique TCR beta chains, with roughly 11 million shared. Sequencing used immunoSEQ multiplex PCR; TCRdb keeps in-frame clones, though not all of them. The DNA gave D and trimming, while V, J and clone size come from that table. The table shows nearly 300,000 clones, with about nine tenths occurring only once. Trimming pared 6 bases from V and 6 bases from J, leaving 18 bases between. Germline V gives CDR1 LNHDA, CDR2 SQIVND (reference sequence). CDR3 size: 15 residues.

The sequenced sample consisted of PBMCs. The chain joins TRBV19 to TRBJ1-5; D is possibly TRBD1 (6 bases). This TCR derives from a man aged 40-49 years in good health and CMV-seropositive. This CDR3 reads CASSSGGGGGQPQHF. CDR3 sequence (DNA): TGTGCCAGTAGCTCTGGGGGAGGGGGAGGTCAGCCCCAGCATTTT.